This is a list of T cell receptor beta chains from one sample in a study of Ad26.COV2.S vaccination and SARS-CoV-2 variants. The method was immunoSEQ multiplex PCR; TCRdb's version includes in-frame clones alone and lacks a portion of them. The sample contains 290,000 or so clones, more than 70% of which appear only once. Sequencing used peripheral blood, obtained in a trial of Ad26.COV2.S vaccine versus placebo. Receptors originate from a person between 18 and 65 years old who received the Ad26.COV2.S COVID-19 vaccine or a placebo. Both conserved end residues are part of each CDR3. A D gene is named only where the DNA matches it firmly.

J gene,V gene,D gene,CDR3 protein
TRBJ1-1,TRBV11-2,TRBD1,CASSSDRVSTEAFF
TRBJ2-7,TRBV6-5,-,CASSYSQYGYEQYF
TRBJ2-5,TRBV24-1,-,CATSPGQGGVETQYF
TRBJ2-7,TRBV7-8,-,CASSLARQGRYEQYF
TRBJ2-3,TRBV6-5,TRBD1,CASSYSINRGPDTQYF
TRBJ1-4,TRBV19,-,CASSIEGPATANEKLFF
TRBJ1-1,TRBV27,-,CASRPIMNTEAFF
TRBJ2-1,TRBV5-1,-,CASSLAWRGAYNEQFF
TRBJ2-1,TRBV19,-,CASSLGGDTNEQFF
TRBJ1-2,TRBV6-5,-,CASSWGGNGYTF
TRBJ2-5,TRBV30,TRBD1,CAWSRRKAGTGVEETQYF
TRBJ1-4,TRBV29-1,-,CSVELTAYNEKLFF
TRBJ1-1,TRBV29-1,TRBD1,CSVPTGSITEAFF
TRBJ2-7,TRBV28,-,CASNAGGPGEQYF
TRBJ1-4,TRBV30,TRBD1,CAWNLGQHEKLFF
TRBJ2-7,TRBV2,-,CASSEVVTYEQYF
TRBJ2-3,TRBV7-9,TRBD2,CASSYGTSGDPDTQYF
TRBJ1-4,TRBV5-1,-,CASSPGATNEKLFF
TRBJ1-1,TRBV18,-,CASSPIPWRWTEAFF